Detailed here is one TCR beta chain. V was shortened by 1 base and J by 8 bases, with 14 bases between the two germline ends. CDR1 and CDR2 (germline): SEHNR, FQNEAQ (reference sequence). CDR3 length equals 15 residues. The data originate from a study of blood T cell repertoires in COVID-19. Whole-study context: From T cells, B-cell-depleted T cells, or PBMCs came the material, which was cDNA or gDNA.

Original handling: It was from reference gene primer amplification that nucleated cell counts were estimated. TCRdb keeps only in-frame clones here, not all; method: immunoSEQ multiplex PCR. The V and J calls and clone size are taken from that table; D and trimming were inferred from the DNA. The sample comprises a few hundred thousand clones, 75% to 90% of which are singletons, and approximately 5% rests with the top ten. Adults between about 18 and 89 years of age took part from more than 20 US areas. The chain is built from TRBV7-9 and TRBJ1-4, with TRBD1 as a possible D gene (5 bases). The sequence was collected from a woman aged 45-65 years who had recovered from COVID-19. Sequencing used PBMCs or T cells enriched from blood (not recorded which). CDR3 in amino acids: CASSLVGGREEKLFF. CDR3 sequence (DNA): TGTGCCAGCAGCTTAGTTGGGGGTCGGGAGGAAAAACTGTTTTTT.